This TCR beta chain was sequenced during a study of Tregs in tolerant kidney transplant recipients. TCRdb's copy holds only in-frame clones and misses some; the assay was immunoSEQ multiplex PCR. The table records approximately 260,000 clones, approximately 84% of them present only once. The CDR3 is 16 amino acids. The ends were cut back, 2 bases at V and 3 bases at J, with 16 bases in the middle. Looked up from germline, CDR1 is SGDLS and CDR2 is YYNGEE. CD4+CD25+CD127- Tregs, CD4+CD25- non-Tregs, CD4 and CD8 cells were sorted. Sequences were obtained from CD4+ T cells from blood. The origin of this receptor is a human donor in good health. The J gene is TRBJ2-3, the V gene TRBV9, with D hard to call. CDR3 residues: CASSVPYYIGTDTQYF. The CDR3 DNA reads TGTGCCAGCAGCGTCCCGTACTACATCGGGACAGATACGCAGTATTTT. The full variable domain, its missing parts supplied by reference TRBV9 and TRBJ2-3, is DSGVTQTPKHLITATGQRVTLRCSPRSGDLSVYWYQQSLDQGLQFLIQYYNGEERAKGNILERFSAQQFPDLHSELNLSSLELGDSALYFCASSVPYYIGTDTQYFGPGTRLTVL.